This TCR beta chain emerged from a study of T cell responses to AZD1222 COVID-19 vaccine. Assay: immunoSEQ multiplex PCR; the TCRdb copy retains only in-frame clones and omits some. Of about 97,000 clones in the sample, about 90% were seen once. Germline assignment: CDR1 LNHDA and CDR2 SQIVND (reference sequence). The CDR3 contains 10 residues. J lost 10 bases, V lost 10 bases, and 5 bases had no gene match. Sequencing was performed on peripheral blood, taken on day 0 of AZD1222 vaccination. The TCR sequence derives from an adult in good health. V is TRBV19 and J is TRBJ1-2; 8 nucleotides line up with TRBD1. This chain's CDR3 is CATGGADYTF. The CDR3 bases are TGTGCCACAGGGGGCGCGGACTACACCTTC.